A selection of T cell receptor beta chains follows, all from one sample in a study of cytomegalovirus exposure and HLA in healthy donors. Method: immunoSEQ multiplex PCR; TCRdb's copy keeps in-frame clones and lacks some. Of about 160,000 clones in the sample, about four fifths were seen once. The sample taken for sequencing was PBMCs. The receptors were gathered from a young man in good health and CMV-seronegative. CDR3s include the opening cysteine and the closing phenylalanine or tryptophan. Fields, in order: J gene, clone size, D gene, V gene, CDR3 DNA, CDR3 protein. The D gene is left open where the match is weak. Where a row states a size, it is once, few, many or the class of an expanded clone; other rows omit it.

TRBJ2-5 | NA | TRBD1 | TRBV10-3 | TGTGCCATCAGGGGGACAGACCCGCAAGAGACCCAGTACTTC | CAIRGTDPQETQYF
TRBJ2-7 | NA | NA | TRBV7-9 | TGTGCCAGCAGCTTAAGTGGGAGCGAGCAGTACTTC | CASSLSGSEQYF
TRBJ1-4 | NA | TRBD1 | TRBV18 | TGTGCCAGCTCGCCAGAGACAGGGAGGAGTGAAAAACTGTTTTTT | CASSPETGRSEKLFF
TRBJ1-2 | NA | NA | TRBV29-1 | TGCAGCGTTGCGGCAGGCTATGGCTACACCTTC | CSVAAGYGYTF
TRBJ1-5 | NA | TRBD1 | TRBV19 | TGTGCCAGTACCCAATGGGGGACAGGGGGTGACAATCAGCCCCAGCATTTT | CASTQWGTGGDNQPQHF
TRBJ2-2 | NA | TRBD2 | TRBV15 | TGTGCCACCAGCGGACTAGCGGCACCCGGGGAGCTGTTTTTT | CATSGLAAPGELFF
TRBJ1-2 | NA | TRBD1 | TRBV6-5 | TGTGCCAGCAGTTACAGTAGACAGGGAGACTATGGCTACACCTTC | CASSYSRQGDYGYTF
TRBJ1-1 | few | TRBD1 | TRBV7-9 | TGTGCCAGCAGCCTACCGACAGGGGTGAACACTGAAGCTTTCTTT | CASSLPTGVNTEAFF
TRBJ1-2 | NA | NA | TRBV28 | TGTGCCAGCAGTTTACCGGACAGTGGATTTTCTGACTATGGCTACACCTTC | CASSLPDSGFSDYGYTF
TRBJ2-7 | NA | NA | TRBV21-1 | TGTGCCAGCAGCAAAGTGGGAGCCCTGATCTACGAGCAGTACTTC | CASSKVGALIYEQYF
TRBJ1-5 | NA | NA | TRBV4-1 | TGCGCCAGCAGCCCCCTAAGCGGGCAGCCCCAGCATTTT | CASSPLSGQPQHF
TRBJ2-1 | NA | NA | TRBV7-2 | TGTGCCAGCAGCTCCTTTGGGGGGTACAGTAATGAGCAGTTCTTC | CASSSFGGYSNEQFF
TRBJ1-6 | NA | TRBD1 | TRBV28 | TGTGCCAGCAGTGGGGGGACAGGAGGGCTCTCACCCCTCCACTTT | CASSGGTGGLSPLHF
TRBJ1-1 | NA | TRBD1 | TRBV19 | TGTGCCAGTAGTTTGGGGACAGGTATGAACACTGAAGCTTTCTTT | CASSLGTGMNTEAFF
TRBJ2-3 | NA | NA | TRBV5-1 | TGCGCCAGCTCGGGGGAGGCAGATACGCAGTATTTT | CASSGEADTQYF
TRBJ2-7 | NA | NA | TRBV4-3 | TGCGCCAGCAGTCCCGATGAGGGCAGGTACTACGAGCAGTACTTC | CASSPDEGRYYEQYF
TRBJ2-1 | NA | TRBD1 | TRBV29-1 | TGCAGCGTTTCCGGGACAGGGGCATGGGAGCAGTTCTTC | CSVSGTGAWEQFF
TRBJ2-3 | NA | TRBD2 | TRBV5-4 | TGTGCCAGCAGCCGCCGACTAGCGGGGTCCCAGTCGGATACGCAGTATTTT | CASSRRLAGSQSDTQYF
TRBJ1-5 | NA | TRBD1 | TRBV28 | TGTGCCAGCAATCGTTTTGGTGGCAGGGGGGTACAGCCCCAGCATTTT | CASNRFGGRGVQPQHF
TRBJ1-1 | few | NA | TRBV5-4 | TGTGCCAGCAGCTTGCCTGGGGGCGGAGGCACTGAAGCTTTCTTT | CASSLPGGGGTEAFF
TRBJ1-2 | NA | NA | TRBV28 | TGTGCCAGCAGTCTTCTAGGGGGTAACTATGGCTACACCTTC | CASSLLGGNYGYTF
TRBJ2-3 | NA | NA | TRBV7-2 | TGTGCCAGCAGCTTAGACCCGGGGAGCACAGATACGCAGTATTTT | CASSLDPGSTDTQYF
TRBJ2-4 | NA | NA | TRBV13 | TGTGCCAGCAACCCCCGAGGGGGAAACATTCAGTACTTC | CASNPRGGNIQYF
TRBJ2-4 | NA | NA | TRBV2 | TGTGCCAGCAATAACAGGGCTAGTGGAGCCAAAAACATTCAGTACTTC | CASNNRASGAKNIQYF
TRBJ2-1 | NA | TRBD2 | TRBV14 | TGTGCCAGCAGCCAAGTGGGAGGGGTGAGCTTGGAGCAGTTCTTC | CASSQVGGVSLEQFF
TRBJ2-2 | NA | NA | TRBV30 | TGTGCCTGGGTACAGGGTCCGAACACCGGGGAGCTGTTTTTT | CAWVQGPNTGELFF
TRBJ2-3 | NA | NA | TRBV7-9 | TGTGCCAGCAGCTTAGTACTCGCAGATACGCAGTATTTT | CASSLVLADTQYF
TRBJ2-1 | NA | NA | TRBV7-9 | TGTGCCAGCAGCTCGACTCCGGCGGATGAGCAGTTCTTC | CASSSTPADEQFF
TRBJ2-3 | NA | TRBD2 | TRBV7-2 | TGTGCCAGCAGCTCCCGGACTAGCGGCAGTGGGACAGATACGCAGTATTTT | CASSSRTSGSGTDTQYF
TRBJ1-2 | NA | NA | TRBV30 | TGTGCCTGGTGGGGGGGGCTCCAGGGCTACACCTTC | CAWWGGLQGYTF
TRBJ1-2 | NA | NA | TRBV7-8 | TGTGCCAGCAGCTTAGCGCGGCAGTTAAATGGCTACACCTTC | CASSLARQLNGYTF
TRBJ2-7 | NA | TRBD1 | TRBV4-2 | TGTGCCAGCAGCCAAGAAGAAATCAAACCAGGGGGACGAATATACGAGCAGTACTTC | CASSQEEIKPGGRIYEQYF
TRBJ2-2 | once | NA | TRBV6-1 | TGTGCCAGCAGCTCCAGGCGTCCAGACACCGGGGAGCTGTTTTTT | CASSSRRPDTGELFF
TRBJ1-4 | once | NA | TRBV5-1 | TGCGCCAGCAGCCGGAATGGACGGGGGATTGCAACTAATGAAAAACTGTTTTTT | CASSRNGRGIATNEKLFF
TRBJ2-1 | NA | TRBD2 | TRBV28 | TGTGCCAGCAGTCTAGAGCGGGAGGCCCCCTACAATGAGCAGTTCTTC | CASSLEREAPYNEQFF
TRBJ1-5 | NA | NA | TRBV30 | TGTGCCTGGAGTAAAGGGGTTGAACAGCCCCAGCATTTT | CAWSKGVEQPQHF
TRBJ2-1 | NA | NA | TRBV10-3 | TGTGCCATCAGTGGGGGGCTAGGGGAGCAGTTCTTC | CAISGGLGEQFF
TRBJ2-7 | NA | NA | TRBV6-5 | TGTGCCAGCAGTTACTCGACCGGGATGGGTAGGGAGCAGTACTTC | CASSYSTGMGREQYF
TRBJ2-5 | NA | NA | TRBV4-1 | TGCGCCAGCAGCCAACAAATAGCGGCCTCCCCCGACTTC | CASSQQIAASPDF
TRBJ1-1 | NA | TRBD1 | TRBV6-5 | TGTGCCAGCAGTCAGGGGGGCACTGAAGCTTTCTTT | CASSQGGTEAFF
TRBJ2-5 | NA | NA | TRBV7-9 | TGTGCCAGCAGCAGGCAGGGTGGGGAGACCCAGTACTTC | CASSRQGGETQYF
TRBJ1-5 | NA | NA | TRBV2 | TGTGCCAGCAAAGGACACGAGAACTATCAGCCCCAGCATTTT | CASKGHENYQPQHF
TRBJ1-5 | NA | NA | TRBV28 | TGTGCCAGCAGTATCGGTCAGCCCCAGCATTTT | CASSIGQPQHF
TRBJ1-1 | NA | NA | TRBV2 | TGTGCCAGCAGTGGGCAGGGTGGGACTGAAGCTTTCTTT | CASSGQGGTEAFF
TRBJ2-7 | NA | NA | TRBV14 | TGTGCCAGCAGCCAAAGACTAGCCTACGAGCAGTACTTC | CASSQRLAYEQYF
TRBJ2-3 | NA | TRBD2 | TRBV18 | TGTGCCAGCTCAAGGCTAGCGGGAGGGACAGATACGCAGTATTTT | CASSRLAGGTDTQYF
TRBJ1-1 | NA | TRBD1 | TRBV9 | TGTGCCAGCAGCCACCGGGACAGGGGTGGGCGCACTGAAGCTTTCTTT | CASSHRDRGGRTEAFF
TRBJ1-1 | NA | NA | TRBV5-4 | TGTGCCAGCAGCTTACTACGGGCAGGGGAAGCTTTCTTT | CASSLLRAGEAFF
TRBJ1-1 | NA | NA | TRBV28 | TGTGCCAGCAGTTTAGGGACATTCAACACTGAAGCTTTCTTT | CASSLGTFNTEAFF
TRBJ1-5 | NA | NA | TRBV2 | TGTGCCAGCAGGGAATGGGAGAGAGAGAGCAATCAGCCCCAGCATTTT | CASREWERESNQPQHF
TRBJ1-1 | few | NA | TRBV7-3 | TGTGCCAGCAGCTTAGGGGGGTGGGACACTGAAGCTTTCTTT | CASSLGGWDTEAFF
TRBJ2-2 | NA | NA | TRBV7-2 | TGTGCCAGCAGCCCAGCGTGGACAGCCCAAAGGACCGGGGAGCTGTTTTTT | CASSPAWTAQRTGELFF
TRBJ2-7 | NA | TRBD1 | TRBV9 | TGTGCCAGCAGCGTAGACTTGAACAGGGGGAGTTACGAGCAGTACTTC | CASSVDLNRGSYEQYF